The 4 T cell receptor beta chains below were found in one sample sequenced in a study of shared clonotypes between healthy human individuals (dated by TCRdb to about 2020). The library was built by means of the immunoSEQ multiplex PCR assay. This is the immuneACCESS table as TCRdb keeps it, with only in-frame sequences that have V and J called. A part of the clones is gone; compared with another copy, unresolved V genes explain less than half, and the rest is unexplained. The sample profile shows roughly 2,500,000 clones; more than 85% of them were found once. 0.36% of the sample belongs to the ten largest clones. The sequenced sample was naive CD4+ T cells from PBMCs. The cell subset or site label of this sample denotes: CD45RA+ positively selected. These receptors were collected from a man aged 18 to 29 in good health. Some clones in this sample may be carry-over from other donors' samples.

V and J are TRBV5-4 and TRBJ2-3; perhaps TRBD1 as D (7 bases). V lost 4 bases to trimming and J lost 2 bases, with 17 bases between them. The CDR3 is 16 residues long. Germline-derived CDR1 and CDR2 are SGHNT and YYREEE (reference sequence). This CDR3 is CASSRGSGGYTDTQYF. CDR3 nucleotide sequence: TGTGCCAGCAGCCGAGGGTCAGGGGGGTACACAGATACGCAGTATTTT.

A note on this clone: Additional DNA sequences in this sample encode the identical CDR3. The rearrangement uses TRBV7-2 and TRBJ2-7, with 9 bases matching TRBD1. Germline V gene data show CDR1 as SGHTA and CDR2 as FQGNSA. The CDR3 has 14 residues. With V trimmed by 5 bases and J by 2 bases, 4 bases remained unmatched. DNA for the CDR3: TGTGCCAGCAGCCCCCGGACAGGGGCCTACGAGCAGTACTTC. It encodes CASSPRTGAYEQYF.

This clone has only one observation. The chain couples TRBV7-8 to TRBJ2-3; 7 nucleotides match TRBD2. The CDR3 runs 14 residues. Germline-derived CDR1 and CDR2 are SGHVS and FQNEAQ. V dropped 7 bases and J dropped 0; count of bases not matched to a gene: 4. The CDR3 region has the DNA TGTGCCAGCAACCGGGGACTAAGCACAGATACGCAGTATTTT. It codes for CASNRGLSTDTQYF.

The chain employs TRBV28 and TRBJ2-3; maybe TRBD2 (6 bases). There are 12 residues in the CDR3. Trimming left V 3 bases short and J 9 bases short, with 10 bases between. The germline gives CDR1 MDHEN, CDR2 SYDVKM. The DNA for the CDR3 is TGTGCCAGCAGTTTGAGGGGAGGCACGCAGTATTTT. It specifies CASSLRGGTQYF.